This TCR beta chain was captured by sequencing in a study of blood T cells in healthy people across ages. Primers used in a second PCR of about 6 to 11 cycles were a sample-barcoded 5' primer and a J-beta primer mix. Each TCR beta cDNA got a 12-nucleotide random molecular identifier. From the 5' RACE reads, TCRdb called clonotypes with MiXCR, one entry per CDR3 protein. The sample holds approximately 1.5 million distinct CDR3 sequences, roughly 43% seen once. This CDR3 has 16 amino acids. The germline V gene encodes CDR1 SEHNR and CDR2 FQNEAQ (reference sequence). V lost 5 bases, J lost 0 bases, and 16 bases lay in between. This clonotype appeared a few times. Caucasian individuals from Russia who were healthy and aged about 6 to 95 acted as donors.

V usage is TRBV7-9 and J usage is TRBJ1-1, with D perhaps TRBD1 (6 bases). This sequence was found in a woman aged 18-30 years in good health. The sequenced sample consisted of blood. CDR3 amino acids: CASSTHRETLNTEAFF. DNA of the CDR3: TGTGCCAGCAGCACCCACAGGGAAACCCTGAACACTGAAGCTTTCTTT.